This TCR beta chain was identified in a study of cytomegalovirus exposure and HLA in healthy donors. As concerns this clone: As yet, its antigen is unknown.

The study's findings and limits: Donors belonging to an Asian-associated ancestry cluster reportedly showed fewer N-insertions in productive TCRs than the approximately 700-donor mean, according to what a later analysis found.

PCR involved 60 Vbeta and 13 Jbeta primers. The method was immunoSEQ multiplex PCR; TCRdb's version includes in-frame clones alone and lacks a portion of them. The sample records around 150,000 clones, 71% being singletons. Germline CDR1 and CDR2: LNHNV and YYDKDF (reference sequence). V shed 1 base, J shed 4 bases, and the junction held 1 base outside the gene matches. CDR3 length equals 14 residues. The genes are TRBV15 and TRBJ2-1; 7 positions agree with TRBD2. This TCR was recovered from a woman under 40 in good health and CMV-seronegative. The source material was PBMCs. Here the CDR3 reads CATSRGSGYNEQFF. CDR3 nucleotide sequence: TGTGCCACCAGCAGAGGTAGCGGGTACAATGAGCAGTTCTTC.